The present T cell receptor beta chain was sequenced within a study of low-dose radiotherapy and immunotherapy resistance in tumors. Across the study: In Cohort 2, 1 Gy per fraction was delivered every two weeks, for a total of 13 Gy over 26 weeks.

Alpha and beta chains were covered, as first-strand cDNA relied on TRAV- and TRBV-specific primers. Amplification of TCRs used a constant-region primer and V-primer adapter for about 19 PCR cycles. TCRdb analysed the reads with MiXCR anew, one entry per CDR3 protein. The sample consists of 65,000 to 95,000 distinct CDR3 sequences, 15% to 20% of them appearing once. Per germline, CDR1 MNHEY and CDR2 SVGAGI. The CDR3 is made up of 14 amino acids. Trimming pared 6 bases from V and 5 bases from J, leaving 11 bases between. Time point noted: after trial treatment. The treatment was: LDRT plus nivolumab, ipilimumab, low-dose cyclophosphamide and aspirin (RACIN trial).

The V call is TRBV6-5, the J call TRBJ1-6, with a possible D match to TRBD1 (6 bases). The source of this sequence is a male donor with prostate cancer. The sample consisted of PBMCs, taken after low-dose radiotherapy plus immunotherapy. As DNA, the CDR3 is TGTGCCAGCAGATCAGGACAGAATAATTCACCCCTCCACTTT. Translation: CASRSGQNNSPLHF.